The entry that follows covers one TCR beta chain sequence. The length of the CDR3 is 15 residues. V lost 4 bases and J 0 bases, leaving 12 bases between the germline ends. The germline V gene has CDR1 SGHRS and CDR2 YFSETQ. A universal primer site arose from template switching, and cDNA bore unique molecular identifiers. TCRdb reprocessed the 5' RACE reads via MiXCR and lists one record per CDR3 protein. The sample contains 1.5 million to 2 million distinct CDR3 sequences, roughly 35% of which appear only once. The sample is drawn from a study of identical twins. The sequence was obtained from a newborn girl in good health. The sample consisted of cord blood. The rearrangement links TRBV5-1 to TRBJ2-3, with D perhaps TRBD2 (6 bases). The CDR3 DNA is TGCGCCAGCAGCCGGGACTGGGCTAGCACAGATACGCAGTATTTT. It translates to CASSRDWASTDTQYF.